One and the same sample provided the 8 T cell receptor beta chains below, sequenced in a study of cytomegalovirus exposure and HLA in healthy donors. 60 Vbeta and 13 Jbeta primers were used in PCR. Data came from immunoSEQ multiplex PCR; TCRdb stores just in-frame clones and leaves some out. Seen here are some 150,000 clones, 80% to 90% observed once, and the top ten hold about 7%. The sample comprised PBMCs. The receptor set was obtained from a woman aged 30 to 39 in good health and CMV-seropositive.

This chain connects TRBV7-2 to TRBJ1-1, with TRBD1 as a possible D gene (6 bases). Germline V gene sequence: CDR1 SGHTA, CDR2 FQGNSA. The CDR3 runs to 15 residues. Between the trimmed V and J ends, which lost 8 bases and 4 bases, there was a span of 20 bases. The CDR3 sequence: CASAVMGGQSTEAFF. CDR3 DNA: TGTGCCAGCGCGGTTATGGGGGGGCAGAGCACTGAAGCTTTCTTT.

V gene TRBV7-7 combines with J gene TRBJ2-1; 11 positions agree with TRBD2. CDR1 and CDR2 from the germline V gene are SSHAT and FNYEAQ (reference sequence). The CDR3 covers 15 residues. The ends lost 3 bases at V and 6 bases at J; junction bases unmatched: 4. CDR3 bases: TGTGCCAGCAGCTTTTCACTAGCGGGGGCCAATGAGCAGTTCTTC. This codes for CASSFSLAGANEQFF.

The V call is TRBV10-3, the J call TRBJ2-3; TRBD2 aligns across 7 bases. The CDR3 sequence is 15 residues long. J was trimmed by 2 bases and V by 7 bases; bases with no gene match: 9. From germline, CDR1 is ENHRY and CDR2 SYGVKD. The CDR3 here is CAITGRALPTDTQYF. CDR3 bases: TGTGCCATCACGGGGAGGGCACTACCCACAGATACGCAGTATTTT.

The chain couples TRBV7-9 to TRBJ1-2; 8 nucleotides line up with TRBD1. V was pared by 6 bases and J by 3 bases, with 0 bases of the junction left unmatched. Germline V gives CDR1 SEHNR, CDR2 FQNEAQ (reference sequence). The CDR3 has 12 residues. Written as DNA, the CDR3 is TGTGCCAGCAGGGGACAGGACTATGGCTACACCTTC. The encoded protein is CASRGQDYGYTF.

This chain uses TRBV7-9 with TRBJ2-5; the D gene is possibly TRBD1 (5 bases). V lost 0 bases and J lost 1, with 9 bases in between. CDR1 is SEHNR and CDR2 is FQNEAQ in the germline V gene (reference sequence). The CDR3 is made up of 15 amino acids. The CDR3, as DNA: TGTGCCAGCAGCTTAGCGGGGCTGATCCAAGAGACCCAGTACTTC. Residues: CASSLAGLIQETQYF.

The gene calls are TRBV9 and TRBJ1-1; D unclear. V gave up 7 bases and J gave up 3 bases, with 10 bases separating them. Germline CDR1 SGDLS, CDR2 YYNGEE. There are 12 residues in the CDR3. The CDR3 region is CASGGSDTEAFF. CDR3 bases: TGTGCCAGCGGAGGTTCGGACACTGAAGCTTTCTTT. The entire variable domain, with the rest obtained from reference TRBV9 and TRBJ1-1, is as follows: DSGVTQTPKHLITATGQRVTLRCSPRSGDLSVYWYQQSLDQGLQFLIQYYNGEERAKGNILERFSAQQFPDLHSELNLSSLELGDSALYFCASGGSDTEAFFGQGTRLTVV.

V usage is TRBV7-3 and J usage is TRBJ1-1; D possibly corresponds to TRBD1 (5 bases). V was pared by 1 base and J by 1 base, with 10 bases between. The CDR3 consists of 15 residues. CDR1 is SGHTA, CDR2 FQGTGA, per germline. CDR3 in amino acids: CASSLNGRENTEAFF. For the CDR3, the DNA is TGTGCCAGCAGCTTAAATGGCAGGGAGAACACTGAAGCTTTCTTT.

This clone was seen many times. The chain uses TRBV14 and TRBJ1-3, with D hard to call. CDR3 length: 11 residues. From germline, CDR1 is SGHDN and CDR2 FVKESK. V was clipped by 1 base and J by 8 bases, with 3 bases between them. The chain's CDR3 is CASSQGHTIYF. As DNA, the CDR3 is TGTGCCAGCAGCCAAGGGCACACCATATATTTT.